One TCR beta chain is described in this entry. The antigen it recognizes is unknown. No base quality information exists; no much larger clone differs at one position. This entry belongs to a study of cytomegalovirus exposure and HLA in healthy donors (TCRdb year 2017). Background for the entire study: An earlier analysis of around 600 of the donors reported 250 to 350 Gb of sequence data and 117 million unique TCR beta sequences from about 179 million T cells. To decide whether each TCR beta V gene segment behaved as functional or pseudogenic, an earlier analysis of 587 of the donors relied on high-throughput TCR beta sequencing. The number of typed donors differed by locus: 629-630 for A, B, C, DRB1 and DQB1; approximately 520 for DQA1; 606 for DPA1; and about 450 for DPB1. To predict cytomegalovirus infection status, the study brought together high-throughput TCR immunosequencing, statistical association of individual TCRs with disease status, and machine learning. Roughly 5 DR-DQ haplotypes were treated as single units for association and clustering because of strong linkage in the cohort. The study aimed to test whether cataloging public T cell receptors could reveal signatures of past pathogen exposure. To study patterns of TCR occurrence, a later analysis re-analyzed previously published TCR beta repertoires from several hundred donors and added high-resolution HLA genotyping. HLA typing included class I and class II loci at four-digit resolution. Every repertoire in the discovery cohort had been generated on one and the same sequencing platform. Among 350 to 400 genotyped donors of the cohort, an average of around 240,000 unique TCR beta nucleotide sequences were sequenced per donor, roughly 20% of them non-productive. In the later analysis, no new phenotypic data were used to find candidate immune exposures; instead, reliance was placed on TCR beta sequences and their occurrence across donors. Of the 300 to 400 genotyped donors, approximately 83% fell in the genetic ancestry cluster associated with self-reported Caucasian donors. An early release covering roughly 600 HLA-typed donors comprised 250 to 350 gigabases of sequencing data and about 90 million unique TCR sequences. Using immunosequencing, the study profiled T cell repertoires from roughly 650 subjects and related those repertoires to cytomegalovirus serostatus. Donor age, sex, ethnicity and CMV serostatus were collected together with the repertoire data. Genome-wide SNP genotypes for about 55% of the roughly 670 donors were used in a later genetic analysis, which treated that subset as a discovery cohort. Along with the approximately 670-subject first cohort, a separate validation cohort of over a hundred different subjects was used.

The germline V and J ends show losses of 4 bases and 0 bases respectively, and no gene match explains 4 bases of the junction. CDR1 and CDR2 (SGDLS, YYNGEE) derive from the germline V gene. From the cysteine up to the phenylalanine, the CDR3 has a length of 16 residues. Here the CDR3 DNA is all that survives: 48 bases in frame from base 1. The method was the immunoSEQ multiplex PCR assay. The multiplex PCR relied on a mix of 60 forward primers for TCR Vbeta segments and 13 reverse primers for TCR Jbeta segments. The CDR3 region of rearranged TCR beta genes was amplified from genomic DNA by a multiplex PCR assay. The Illumina HiSeq System was used to sequence the amplified TCR beta libraries as 87-base-pair reads. The published analysis was carried out like this. In a later analysis, tens of millions of unique TCR beta chains were counted across the roughly 610 repertoires, and roughly 11 million of these chains were shared by at least two donors. Raw reads were error-corrected and collapsed into unique sequences by a nearest-neighbor algorithm in which closely related sequences were merged to remove PCR and sequencing errors. V, D and J gene segments were assigned by aligning CDR3 sequences to IMGT reference sequences. For a sequence to be retained, at least a six-nucleotide match to both a V gene segment and a J gene segment was required. Rearrangements were classified as productive when the CDR3 lacked stop codons and remained in frame with V and J, and all other rearrangements were classified as non-productive. Following IMGT convention, CDR3 was defined as the stretch from the second conserved V-encoded cysteine to the conserved J-encoded phenylalanine. The earlier analysis of about 530 of the donors excluded any sequence lacking an unambiguous match to a single V gene segment. An earlier analysis of approximately 590 of the donors called V segments functional above 56.7% productive rearrangements and segregating when the between-donor standard deviation exceeded 5%. A statistical classification framework was built for diagnosing cytomegalovirus status from the catalog of TCR beta chain sequences. In a later analysis, TCR nucleotide sequences were compared against IMGT/GENE-DB human TR gene sequences so that V and J genes could be assigned. Using the TCRdist pipeline, a later analysis assigned CDR3 sequences along with most-parsimonious VDJ recombination scenarios. In a later analysis, each TCR beta chain was defined by its CDR3 amino acid sequence together with its V-gene family, and reads without a unique V-gene family were excluded. In a later analysis, approximately 640 highly shared, low-generation-probability nucleotide sequences were removed to address suspected cross-contamination and a sequencing artifact. For each public chain, a later analysis derived a clonal expansion index from normalized ranks of inferred template counts within each repertoire. In a later analysis, generation probabilities were computed using a VDJ recombination model fitted to out-of-frame rearrangements, and the results were checked against IGoR. Hypergeometric tests were used in a later analysis to score TCR-TCR, TCR-HLA and TCR-CMV co-occurrence, with a repertoire-size bias correction applied to the TCR pairs. In a later analysis, false discovery rates were estimated by permuting HLA or CMV assignments 20 times. In a later analysis, co-occurring TCRs were grouped using DBSCAN, with TCRdist sequence similarity added in when clustering inside HLA-allele-positive subsets. Co-occurrence clustering excluded repertoires with fewer than 30,000 or more than 120,000 public chains, plus five with anomalous nucleotide sharing. TCRdb carries this immuneACCESS record with in-frame sequences only. Its versions omit some clonotypes, under half of them owing to an unresolved V gene in the studies checked, with the rest unexplained. The V and J calls and clone size are taken from that table; D and trimming were inferred from the DNA. A total of more than 95,000 clones appear in this sample, over 75% of them only once. About 5% of the sample is in the top ten clones.

The investigation overall reported the following: In vitro tests confirmed that a few of the cytomegalovirus-associated TCR beta chains recognize cytomegalovirus antigens. In a later genetic analysis, a missense DCLRE1C variant was associated with V-gene and J-gene trimming of TCR beta chains, and the association was replicated in an independent cohort. The study listed around 160 TCR beta chains as associated with cytomegalovirus. At a false discovery rate of 0.05, a later analysis linked 16,951 TCR beta sequences to specific HLA alleles. Strong co-occurrence of HLA alleles, especially DR and DQ, made assigning TCR associations to individual alleles difficult. Immune exposure information for the cohort was limited to CMV serostatus. Most TCR sequences were observed very rarely across donors, whereas some public TCRs were present in many individuals. According to a later analysis, most CMV-associated TCR beta chains appeared to be HLA-restricted, and the HLA associations seemed to be driven largely by CMV exposure. The sequencing pipeline was judged likely to have produced a cluster of highly shared sequence variants as a technical artifact. Cytomegalovirus status was reported to be diagnosed by the classifier with high specificity and sensitivity in both the original and validation cohorts. In a later genetic analysis, fewer N-insertions in productive TCRs were reported among donors in an Asian-associated ancestry cluster than the roughly 700-donor mean. Because counts were too low, seventeen rarely observed V segments, including chromosome 9 orphons, were left out of the earlier analysis of about 620 of the donors. The authors suggested that the approach could potentially be generalized to other disease states and immunological phenotypes. Some IMGT-functional V segments, including TRBV6-2 and TRBV6-3, could not be told apart with the 87-base-pair reads, so those segments were excluded. A later analysis found that TCR association rates varied across HLA loci, with DRB1 alleles showing the most associated TCRs and HLA-C alleles the fewest. Correlated functional status among segregating V segments might be attributable to linkage disequilibrium, but an unknown experimental factor could not be ruled out. A further reported finding was that TCR beta sequences accurately predicted the HLA-A and HLA-B alleles for most subjects in the first cohort. In an earlier analysis of fewer than 750 of the donors, most TCR beta V segments were observed in productive rearrangements about 87% or about 30% of the time, broadly matching IMGT annotations. A later analysis found that HLA-associated TCR beta chains were more clonally expanded and had lower generation probabilities than equally common non-associated chains. Roughly uniform sequencing depth across donors was assumed in presence/absence analyses, although this assumption may not hold. Because some donors lacked HLA typing at each locus, the association tests relied only on the typed subset. Several of the top co-occurrence clusters appeared to be linked to parvovirus B19, influenza, CMV and Epstein-Barr virus, according to a later analysis. This cohort had only TCR beta chains sequenced, and the lack of alpha or paired-chain data limited which features could be detected.

The cohort was made up of roughly 670 healthy bone marrow donors. All cohort members were sampled while nominally healthy, although unrecorded immune exposures were likely present. The donor was CMV seropositive and belonged to the group of more than 250 seropositive cohort members. A peripheral blood sample was provided by each donor, and peripheral blood mononuclear cells were used for TCR beta sequencing. The Qiagen DNeasy Blood Extraction Kit was used to extract genomic DNA from the blood cell samples. The sample comprised PBMCs. Recombination joined TRBV9 with TRBJ2-6; 7 bases in the junction line up with TRBD2. This TCR came from a woman aged 18 to 35 in good health and CMV-seropositive. In nucleotide form, the sequence is TGTGCCAGCAGCCCCAGGGAGGGCTCTGGGGCCAACGTCCTGACTTTC. Protein translation: CASSPREGSGANVLTF.